These T cell receptor beta chains were read from a single sample in a study of blood T cells in healthy people across ages. Each CDR3 protein is one row after TCRdb ran MiXCR on the 5' RACE reads. Seen here are 750,000 to 950,000 distinct CDR3 sequences, less than 70% observed once, and the top ten hold approximately 40%. Source material: blood. The source is an elderly man in good health. CDR3s include the opening cysteine and the closing phenylalanine or tryptophan. Fields, in order: J gene, clone size, V gene, CDR3 protein. The listing skips clone size in some rows; elsewhere it reads once, few, many or a size class.

>TRBJ2-7|NA|TRBV7-2
CASSPYGGASKPYEQYF
>TRBJ1-5|NA|TRBV18
CASSPGRGPQPQHF
>TRBJ2-3|NA|TRBV3-1
CASSQSLWSVSQGSAYF
>TRBJ2-1|NA|TRBV12-3/TRBV12-4
CANTLGDRATYNEQFF
>TRBJ2-3|NA|TRBV6-6
CASSHGTGYDRYAYF
>TRBJ2-7|few|TRBV10-3
CAISESHGRDYEQYF
>TRBJ2-1|NA|TRBV7-3
CASSPYSASEQFF
>TRBJ2-7|many|TRBV29-1
CSGVTGSYEQYF
>TRBJ2-3|few|TRBV5-1
CASSFSGTHRYAYF
>TRBJ2-5|NA|TRBV3-1
CASSLLGQQQETQYF
>TRBJ2-7|few|TRBV7-6
CASSRTGETEQYF
>TRBJ2-7|NA|TRBV4-2
CASSQERVGSYEQYF
>TRBJ2-2|NA|TRBV7-3
CASSLPRLAGAGELFF
>TRBJ2-7|many|TRBV29-1
CSVGQGAIEQYF
>TRBJ2-1|NA|TRBV5-1
CASSFSGGADEQFF
>TRBJ2-4|NA|TRBV20-1
CSARDFQEGGDIQYF
>TRBJ2-1|few|TRBV24-1
CATSEYTGQGQFF
>TRBJ2-5|NA|TRBV4-2
CASSRREGQETQYF
>TRBJ2-7|few|TRBV9
CASSRDMLPYEQYF
>TRBJ2-1|few|TRBV5-4
CASSLTGGSSYNEQFF
>TRBJ2-1|few|TRBV25-1
CASSPSGSLGNEQFF
>TRBJ1-1|NA|TRBV18
CASTKGGYPEAFF
>TRBJ2-7|NA|TRBV6-6
CASSYGRDYEQYF
>TRBJ2-1|few|TRBV10-3
CAIKRESKDEQFF
>TRBJ2-1|few|TRBV28
CASSWSGRGNNEQFF
>TRBJ2-7|NA|TRBV20-1
CSARVYRSYNEQYF
>TRBJ1-1|NA|TRBV10-3
CAISESAPTRGTEAFF
>TRBJ1-1|NA|TRBV4-2
CASSPGRGLNTEAFF